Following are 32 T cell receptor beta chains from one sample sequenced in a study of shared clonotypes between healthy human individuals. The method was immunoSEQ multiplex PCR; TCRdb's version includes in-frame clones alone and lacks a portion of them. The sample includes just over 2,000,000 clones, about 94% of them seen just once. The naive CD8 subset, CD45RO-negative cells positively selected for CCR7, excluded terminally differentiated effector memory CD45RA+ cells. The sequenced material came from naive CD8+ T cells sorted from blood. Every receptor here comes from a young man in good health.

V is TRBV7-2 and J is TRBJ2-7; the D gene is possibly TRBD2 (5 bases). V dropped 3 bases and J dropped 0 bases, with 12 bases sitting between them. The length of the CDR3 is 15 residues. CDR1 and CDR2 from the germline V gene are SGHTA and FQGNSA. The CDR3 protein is CASSFASTSSYEQYF. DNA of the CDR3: TGTGCCAGCAGCTTCGCCAGTACTAGCTCCTACGAGCAGTACTTC.

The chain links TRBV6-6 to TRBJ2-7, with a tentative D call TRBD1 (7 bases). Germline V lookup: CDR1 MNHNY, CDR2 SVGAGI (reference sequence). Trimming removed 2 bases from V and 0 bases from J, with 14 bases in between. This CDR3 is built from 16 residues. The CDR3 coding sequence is TGTGCCAGCAGTTACGCTACAGGGGACTTCTCCTACGAGCAGTACTTC. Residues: CASSYATGDFSYEQYF.

The CDR3 DNA is TGTGCCAGCAGTGGGACACTCGCCACCGGGGAGCTGTTTTTT. Amino acids: CASSGTLATGELFF. The chain employs TRBV28 and TRBJ2-2; D is perhaps TRBD1 (6 bases). Germline loops: CDR1 MDHEN, CDR2 SYDVKM. This CDR3 spans 14 amino acids. Trimming shortened V by 5 bases and J by 4 bases, and 11 bases separated the two germline ends.

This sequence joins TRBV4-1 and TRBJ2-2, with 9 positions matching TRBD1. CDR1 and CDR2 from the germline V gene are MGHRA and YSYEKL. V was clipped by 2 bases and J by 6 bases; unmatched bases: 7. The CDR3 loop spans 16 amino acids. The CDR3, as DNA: TGCGCCAGCAGCCAACTCCCGACAGGGGGGGCCGGGGAGCTGTTTTTT. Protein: CASSQLPTGGAGELFF.

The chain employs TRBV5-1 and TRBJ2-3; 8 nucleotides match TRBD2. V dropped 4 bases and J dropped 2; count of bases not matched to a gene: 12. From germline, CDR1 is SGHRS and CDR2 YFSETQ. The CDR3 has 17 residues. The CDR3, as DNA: TGCGCCAGCAGCCCGGAAGGGGCGGGGGGAACCACAGATACGCAGTATTTT. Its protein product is CASSPEGAGGTTDTQYF. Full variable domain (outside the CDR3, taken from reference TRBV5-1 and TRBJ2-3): KAGVTQTPRYLIKTRGQQVTLSCSPISGHRSVSWYQQTPGQGLQFLFEYFSETQRNKGNFPGRFSGRQFSNSRSEMNVSTLELGDSALYLCASSPEGAGGTTDTQYFGPGTRLTVL.

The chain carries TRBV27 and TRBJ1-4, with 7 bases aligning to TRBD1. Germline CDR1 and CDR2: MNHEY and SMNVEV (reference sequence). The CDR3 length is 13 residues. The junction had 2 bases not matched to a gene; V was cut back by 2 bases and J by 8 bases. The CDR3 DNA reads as TGTGCCAGCAGTTTACTGGGACAGGAAAAACTGTTTTTT. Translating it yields CASSLLGQEKLFF. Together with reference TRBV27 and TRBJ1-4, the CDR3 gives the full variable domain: EAQVTQNPRYLITVTGKKLTVTCSQNMNHEYMSWYRQDPGLGLRQIYYSMNVEVTDKGDVPEGYKVSRKEKRNFPLILESPSPNQTSLYFCASSLLGQEKLFFGSGTQLSVL.

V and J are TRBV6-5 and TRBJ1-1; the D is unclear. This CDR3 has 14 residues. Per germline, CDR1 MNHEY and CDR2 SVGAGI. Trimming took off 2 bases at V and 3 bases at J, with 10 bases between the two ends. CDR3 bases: TGTGCCAGCAGTTACAGGACCATGGACACTGAAGCTTTCTTT. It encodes CASSYRTMDTEAFF.

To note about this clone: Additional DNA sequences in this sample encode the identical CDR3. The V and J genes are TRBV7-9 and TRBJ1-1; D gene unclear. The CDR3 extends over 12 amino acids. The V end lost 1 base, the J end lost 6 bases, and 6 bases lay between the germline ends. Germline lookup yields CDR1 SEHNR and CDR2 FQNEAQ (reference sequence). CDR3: CASSLGPSEAFF. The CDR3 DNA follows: TGTGCCAGCAGCTTAGGCCCATCTGAAGCTTTCTTT.

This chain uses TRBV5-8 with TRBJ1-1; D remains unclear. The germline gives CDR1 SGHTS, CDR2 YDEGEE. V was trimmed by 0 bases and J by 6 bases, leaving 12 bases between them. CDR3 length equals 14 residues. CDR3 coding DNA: TGTGCCAGCAGCTTGGTCGGACCTCGGGCTGAAGCTTTCTTT. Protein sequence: CASSLVGPRAEAFF.

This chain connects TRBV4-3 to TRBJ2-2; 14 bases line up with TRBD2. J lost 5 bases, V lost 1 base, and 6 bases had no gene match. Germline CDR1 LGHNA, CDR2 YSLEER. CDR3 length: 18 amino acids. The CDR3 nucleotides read TGCGCCAGCAGCCAAGCCCCCGGACTAGCGGGAGGTACCGGGGAGCTGTTTTTT. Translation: CASSQAPGLAGGTGELFF.

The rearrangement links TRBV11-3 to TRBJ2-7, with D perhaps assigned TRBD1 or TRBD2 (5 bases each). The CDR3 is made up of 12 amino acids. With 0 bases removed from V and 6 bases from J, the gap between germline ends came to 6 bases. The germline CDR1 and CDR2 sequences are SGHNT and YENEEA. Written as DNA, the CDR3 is TGTGCCAGCAGCTTAGATGGGGGCGAGCAGTACTTC. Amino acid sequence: CASSLDGGEQYF.

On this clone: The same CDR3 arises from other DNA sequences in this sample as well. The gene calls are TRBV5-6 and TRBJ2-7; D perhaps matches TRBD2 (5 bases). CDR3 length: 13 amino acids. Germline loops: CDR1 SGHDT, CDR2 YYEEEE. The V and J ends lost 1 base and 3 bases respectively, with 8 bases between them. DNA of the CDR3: TGTGCCAGCAGCTTGACGGGGAACTACGAGCAGTACTTC. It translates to CASSLTGNYEQYF.

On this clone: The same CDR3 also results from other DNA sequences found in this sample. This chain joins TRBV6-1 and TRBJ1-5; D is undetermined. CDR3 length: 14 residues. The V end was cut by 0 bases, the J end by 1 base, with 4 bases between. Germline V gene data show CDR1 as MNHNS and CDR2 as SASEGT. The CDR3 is CASSEASSNQPQHF. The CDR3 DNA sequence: TGTGCCAGCAGTGAAGCTTCCAGCAATCAGCCCCAGCATTTT.

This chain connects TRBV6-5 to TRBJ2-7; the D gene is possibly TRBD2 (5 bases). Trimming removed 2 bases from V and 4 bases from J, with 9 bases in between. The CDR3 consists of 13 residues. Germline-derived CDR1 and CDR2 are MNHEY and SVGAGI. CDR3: CASSYGSRYEQYF. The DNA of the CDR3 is TGTGCCAGCAGTTACGGGAGTAGGTACGAGCAGTACTTC.

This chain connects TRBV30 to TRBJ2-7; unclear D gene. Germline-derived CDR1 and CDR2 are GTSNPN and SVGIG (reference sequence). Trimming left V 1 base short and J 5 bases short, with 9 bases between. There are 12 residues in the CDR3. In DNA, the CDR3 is TGTGCCTGGAGTGCTAACCTCCACGAGCAGTACTTC. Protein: CAWSANLHEQYF.

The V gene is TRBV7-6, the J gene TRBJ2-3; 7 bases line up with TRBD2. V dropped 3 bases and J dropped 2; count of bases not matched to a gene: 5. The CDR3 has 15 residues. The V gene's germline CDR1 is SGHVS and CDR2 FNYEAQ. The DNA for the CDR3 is TGTGCCAGCAGCTTCGCGACTAGCCCCACAGATACGCAGTATTTT. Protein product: CASSFATSPTDTQYF. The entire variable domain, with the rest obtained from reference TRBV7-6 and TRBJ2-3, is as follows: GAGVSQSPRYKVTKRGQDVALRCDPISGHVSLYWYRQALGQGPEFLTYFNYEAQQDKSGLPNDRFSAERPEGSISTLTIQRTEQRDSAMYRCASSFATSPTDTQYFGPGTRLTVL.

In DNA form, the CDR3 reads TGTGCCAGCAGCCCCACGGGAGGGTTTGGCGAGCAGTACTTC. Translating gives CASSPTGGFGEQYF. The chain recombines TRBV11-1 with TRBJ2-7, with 8 positions matching TRBD2. The CDR3 extends over 14 amino acids. Germline V gene data show CDR1 as SGHAT and CDR2 as FQDESV (reference sequence). With 5 bases clipped from V and 6 bases from J, the junction kept 9 bases outside the gene matches.

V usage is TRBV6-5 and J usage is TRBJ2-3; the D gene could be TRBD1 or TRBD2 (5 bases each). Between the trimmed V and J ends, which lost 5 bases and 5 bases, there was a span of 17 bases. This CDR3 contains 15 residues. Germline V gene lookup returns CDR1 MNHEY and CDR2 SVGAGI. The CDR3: CASSGGLLGGDTQYF. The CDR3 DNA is TGTGCCAGCAGTGGGGGTCTCCTCGGCGGAGATACGCAGTATTTT.

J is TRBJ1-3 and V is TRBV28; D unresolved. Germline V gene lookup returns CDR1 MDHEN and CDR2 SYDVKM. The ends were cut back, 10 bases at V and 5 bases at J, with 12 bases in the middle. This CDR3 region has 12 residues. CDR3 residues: CAILGPRNTIYF. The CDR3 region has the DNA TGTGCCATCCTCGGGCCCAGAAACACCATATATTTT.

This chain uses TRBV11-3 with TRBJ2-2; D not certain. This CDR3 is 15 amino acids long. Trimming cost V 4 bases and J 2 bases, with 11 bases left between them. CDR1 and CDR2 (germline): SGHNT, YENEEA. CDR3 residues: CASSYHSSNTGELFF. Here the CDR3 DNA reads TGTGCCAGCAGCTATCATAGCTCCAACACCGGGGAGCTGTTTTTT.

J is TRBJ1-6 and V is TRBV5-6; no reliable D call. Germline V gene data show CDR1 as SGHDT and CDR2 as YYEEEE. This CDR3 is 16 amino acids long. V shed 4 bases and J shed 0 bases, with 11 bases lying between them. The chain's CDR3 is CASSGPVVSYNSPLHF. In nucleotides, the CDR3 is TGTGCCAGCAGCGGTCCAGTAGTCTCCTATAATTCACCCCTCCACTTT.

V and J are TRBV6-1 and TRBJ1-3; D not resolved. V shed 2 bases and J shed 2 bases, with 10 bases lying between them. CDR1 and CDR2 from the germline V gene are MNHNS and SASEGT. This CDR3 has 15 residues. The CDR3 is CASSESLDAGNTIYF. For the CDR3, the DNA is TGTGCCAGCAGTGAATCCCTGGATGCTGGAAACACCATATATTTT.

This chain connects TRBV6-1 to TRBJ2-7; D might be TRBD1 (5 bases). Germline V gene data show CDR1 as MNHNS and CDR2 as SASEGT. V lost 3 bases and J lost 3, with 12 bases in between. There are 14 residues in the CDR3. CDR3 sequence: CASSELTAVYEQYF. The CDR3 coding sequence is TGTGCCAGCAGTGAGCTGACAGCCGTCTACGAGCAGTACTTC.

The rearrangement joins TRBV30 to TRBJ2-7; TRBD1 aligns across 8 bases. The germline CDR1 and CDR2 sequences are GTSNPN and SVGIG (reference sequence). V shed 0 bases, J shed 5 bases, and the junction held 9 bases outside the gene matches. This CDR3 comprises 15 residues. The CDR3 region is CAWSVHQGALDEQYF. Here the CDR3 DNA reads TGTGCCTGGAGTGTACATCAGGGGGCCTTGGACGAGCAGTACTTC.

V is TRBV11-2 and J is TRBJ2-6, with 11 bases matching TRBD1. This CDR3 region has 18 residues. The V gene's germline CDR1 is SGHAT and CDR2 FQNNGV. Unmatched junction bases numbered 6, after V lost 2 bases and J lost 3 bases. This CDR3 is CASSLRDRGNFGANVLTF. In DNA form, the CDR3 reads TGTGCCAGCAGCTTACGGGACAGGGGGAACTTTGGGGCCAACGTCCTGACTTTC. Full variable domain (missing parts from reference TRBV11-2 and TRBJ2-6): EAGVAQSPRYKIIEKRQSVAFWCNPISGHATLYWYQQILGQGPKLLIQFQNNGVVDDSQLPKDRFSAERLKGVDSTLKIQPAKLEDSAVYLCASSLRDRGNFGANVLTFGAGSRLTVL.

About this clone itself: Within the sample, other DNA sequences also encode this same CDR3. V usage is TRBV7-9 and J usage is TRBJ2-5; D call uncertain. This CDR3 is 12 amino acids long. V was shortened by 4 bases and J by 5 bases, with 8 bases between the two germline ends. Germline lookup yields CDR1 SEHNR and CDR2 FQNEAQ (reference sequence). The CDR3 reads CASSSLGETQYF. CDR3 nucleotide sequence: TGTGCCAGCAGCTCTCTAGGGGAGACCCAGTACTTC.

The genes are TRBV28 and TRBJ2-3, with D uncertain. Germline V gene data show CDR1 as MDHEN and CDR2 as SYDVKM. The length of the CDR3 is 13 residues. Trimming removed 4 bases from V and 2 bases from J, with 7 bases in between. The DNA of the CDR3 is TGTGCCAGCAGTTCGGACCTCACAGATACGCAGTATTTT. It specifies CASSSDLTDTQYF.

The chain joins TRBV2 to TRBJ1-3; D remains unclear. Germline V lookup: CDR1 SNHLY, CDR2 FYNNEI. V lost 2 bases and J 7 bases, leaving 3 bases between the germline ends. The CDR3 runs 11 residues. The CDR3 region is CASSEPNTIYF. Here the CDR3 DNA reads TGTGCCAGCAGTGAACCCAACACCATATATTTT.

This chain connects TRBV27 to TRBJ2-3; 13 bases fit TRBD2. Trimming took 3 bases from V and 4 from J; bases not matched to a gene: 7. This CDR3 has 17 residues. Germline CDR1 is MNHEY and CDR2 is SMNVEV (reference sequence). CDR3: CASSLVLAGGHPDTQYF. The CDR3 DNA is TGTGCCAGCAGTTTGGTACTAGCGGGAGGGCACCCAGATACGCAGTATTTT.

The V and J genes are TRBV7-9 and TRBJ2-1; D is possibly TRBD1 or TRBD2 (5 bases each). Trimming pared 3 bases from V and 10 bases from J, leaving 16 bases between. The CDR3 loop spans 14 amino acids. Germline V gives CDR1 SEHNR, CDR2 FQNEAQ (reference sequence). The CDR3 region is CASSFSDNPGEQFF. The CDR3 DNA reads TGTGCCAGCAGCTTCTCGGACAACCCGGGGGAGCAGTTCTTC.

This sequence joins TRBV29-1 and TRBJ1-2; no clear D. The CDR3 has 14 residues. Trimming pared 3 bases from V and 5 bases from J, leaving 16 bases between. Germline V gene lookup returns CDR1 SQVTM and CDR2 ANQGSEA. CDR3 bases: TGCAGCGTTGATCCCGGGGATGGGGTGTATGGCTACACCTTC. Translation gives CSVDPGDGVYGYTF.

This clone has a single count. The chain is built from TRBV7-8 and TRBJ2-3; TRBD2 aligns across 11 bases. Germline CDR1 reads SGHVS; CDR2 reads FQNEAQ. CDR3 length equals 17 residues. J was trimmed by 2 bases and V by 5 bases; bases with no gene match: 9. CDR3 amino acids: CASSERLAGGYTDTQYF. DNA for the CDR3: TGTGCCAGCAGCGAACGTCTAGCGGGGGGTTACACAGATACGCAGTATTTT.